These 9 T cell receptor beta chains share one sample of origin, sequenced in a study of patients and donors after allogeneic stem cell transplantation. TCRdb reprocessed the RT-PCR reads with MiXCR, giving one entry per CDR3 protein. The table records about a million distinct CDR3 sequences, more than 15% of them present only once. The sample consisted of blood, either unsorted or a sorted T cell fraction (not recorded which). These receptors originate from a human donor who was either an allogeneic HSCT recipient or a stem cell or donor lymphocyte infusion donor (not recorded which). It is not recorded whose cells these are; they may come from a transplant donor.

To note about this clonotype: Relative to the germline gene, one junction end is altered; a read error may explain this. The chain is built from TRBV12-3 or TRBV12-4 and TRBJ2-6; D is undetermined. The CDR3 runs to 16 residues. The CDR3 is CSSQPRLPAGANVLTF. DNA of the CDR3: TGTTCCAGCCAACCTCGACTGCCCGCTGGGGCCAACGTCCTGACTTTC.

The V call is TRBV12-3 or TRBV12-4, the J call TRBJ1-2; D call uncertain. The CDR3 has 13 residues. V dropped 2 bases and J dropped 3 bases, with 7 bases sitting between them. CDR3 loop: CASSLQNHYGYTF. The CDR3 DNA is TGTGCCAGCAGTTTACAGAATCACTATGGCTACACCTTC.

In the case of this clonotype: Germline is not matched at one junction end, which may reflect a read error. For the CDR3, the DNA is TGTGCCAGCAGATTAGAGGTGGGGGCCAGACCCTATGGCTACACCTTC. Residues: CASRLEVGARPYGYTF. This chain uses TRBV7-2 with TRBJ1-2; D might be TRBD1 (6 bases). Germline V CDR1 and CDR2: SGHTA, FQGNSA. The CDR3 loop spans 16 amino acids.

This clonotype occurred many times. The chain is built from TRBV29-1 and TRBJ2-4; D call uncertain. The CDR3 loop spans 15 amino acids. V was clipped by 4 bases and J by 0 bases, with 13 bases between them. Germline CDR1 and CDR2: SQVTM and ANQGSEA. CDR3 amino acids: CSVVSQKLAKNIQYF. The CDR3 DNA reads TGCAGCGTTGTATCACAAAAACTAGCCAAAAACATTCAGTACTTC. The full variable domain, rest sourced from reference TRBV29-1 and TRBJ2-4, is SAVISQKPSRDICQRGTSLTIQCQVDSQVTMMFWYRQQPGQSLTLIATANQGSEATYESGFVIDKFPISRPNLTFSTLTVSNMSPEDSSIYLCSVVSQKLAKNIQYFGAGTRLSVL.

This clonotype was picked up many times. DNA of the CDR3: TGTGCCAGCAGCAGCCGGGACAGGGAATTCGATGAGCAGTTCTTC. It encodes CASSSRDREFDEQFF. This chain uses TRBV5-6 with TRBJ2-1; 9 bases map to TRBD1. Germline V gene lookup returns CDR1 SGHDT and CDR2 YYEEEE. J lost 8 bases, V lost 4 bases, and 10 bases had no gene match. The CDR3 covers 15 residues.

This chain joins TRBV5-1 and TRBJ2-1, with TRBD2 matching over 13 bases. Losses at the gene ends were 5 bases for V and 4 bases for J; bases not matched to a gene: 9. CDR3 length: 17 residues. CDR1 SGHRS and CDR2 YFSETQ come from the germline V gene. CDR3 DNA sequence: TGCGCCAGCAGTCTCGGACTAGCGGGAGCTGGATACAATGAGCAGTTCTTC. Translating gives CASSLGLAGAGYNEQFF. Full variable domain (rest looked up from reference TRBV5-1 and TRBJ2-1): KAGVTQTPRYLIKTRGQQVTLSCSPISGHRSVSWYQQTPGQGLQFLFEYFSETQRNKGNFPGRFSGRQFSNSRSEMNVSTLELGDSALYLCASSLGLAGAGYNEQFFGPGTRLTVL.

This CDR3 is CASGPYAEAFF. In nucleotides, the CDR3 is TGTGCCAGCGGCCCTTACGCTGAAGCTTTCTTT. The rearrangement joins TRBV11-2 to TRBJ1-1; D unclear. The germline V and J ends were trimmed by 8 bases and 6 bases, with 10 bases remaining between them. Germline lookup yields CDR1 SGHAT and CDR2 FQNNGV. The CDR3 length is 11 residues.

This rearrangement joins TRBV7-2 to TRBJ1-6; 9 bases are shared with TRBD1. V shed 5 bases, J shed 7 bases, and the junction held 6 bases outside the gene matches. Germline CDR1 reads SGHTA; CDR2 reads FQGNSA. The CDR3 is 15 residues long. The CDR3 loop is CASSIPGQGNSPLHF. CDR3 coding DNA: TGTGCCAGCAGCATTCCGGGACAGGGCAATTCACCCCTCCACTTT.

This clonotype was observed a handful of times. The CDR3 sequence: CASTRGTSDEQFF. As DNA, the CDR3 is TGTGCCAGCACACGGGGTACTAGCGATGAGCAGTTCTTC. The chain couples TRBV6-6 to TRBJ2-1; 7 nucleotides align to TRBD2. The CDR3 consists of 13 residues. Germline V lookup: CDR1 MNHNY, CDR2 SVGAGI (reference sequence). V was clipped by 7 bases and J by 8 bases; unmatched bases: 8.